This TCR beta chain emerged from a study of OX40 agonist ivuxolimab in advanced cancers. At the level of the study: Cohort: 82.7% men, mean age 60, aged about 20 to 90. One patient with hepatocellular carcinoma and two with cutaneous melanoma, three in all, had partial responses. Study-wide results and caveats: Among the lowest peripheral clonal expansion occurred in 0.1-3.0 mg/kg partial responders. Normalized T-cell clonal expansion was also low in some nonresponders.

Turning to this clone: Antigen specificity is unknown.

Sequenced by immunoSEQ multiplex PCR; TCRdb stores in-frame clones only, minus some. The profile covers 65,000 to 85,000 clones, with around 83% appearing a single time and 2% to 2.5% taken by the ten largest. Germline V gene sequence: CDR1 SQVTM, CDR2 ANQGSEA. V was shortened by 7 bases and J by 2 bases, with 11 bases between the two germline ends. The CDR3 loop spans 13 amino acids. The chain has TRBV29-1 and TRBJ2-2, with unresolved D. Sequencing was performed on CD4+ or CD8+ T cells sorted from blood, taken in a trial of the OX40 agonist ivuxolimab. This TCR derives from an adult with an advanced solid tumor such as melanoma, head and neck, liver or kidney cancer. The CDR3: CSAIRINTGELFF. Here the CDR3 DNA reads TGCAGCGCTATTAGAATTAACACCGGGGAGCTGTTTTTT.